This T cell receptor beta chain was sequenced during a study of long-term antiretroviral therapy in people with HIV. General study results and limits: HIV repertoires covered narrower CDR3 length ranges than controls did. Although diversity increased after ART, it remained lower than in transplant donor controls.

Survey-level immunoSEQ v3.0 assays were run. Sequencing was performed with immunoSEQ multiplex PCR; in TCRdb, only in-frame clones are kept and a portion is missing. The sample records 25,000 to 30,000 clones, approximately 95% being singletons. In the case of this clone: No antigen is known for it.

The sequence derives from a man aged 30 to 45 with HIV. The sequences come from unsorted PBMCs, collected 5.3 years after starting antiretroviral therapy.

CDR3 nucleotide sequence: TGTGCCAGTAGTATAGGACCGGAGGCCTACGAGCAGTACTTC. It encodes CASSIGPEAYEQYF. The V and J genes are TRBV19 and TRBJ2-7, with D possibly being TRBD2 (5 bases). The CDR3 covers 14 residues. V lost 1 base, J lost 2 bases, and 9 bases lay in between. Germline V CDR1 and CDR2: LNHDA, SQIVND (reference sequence).